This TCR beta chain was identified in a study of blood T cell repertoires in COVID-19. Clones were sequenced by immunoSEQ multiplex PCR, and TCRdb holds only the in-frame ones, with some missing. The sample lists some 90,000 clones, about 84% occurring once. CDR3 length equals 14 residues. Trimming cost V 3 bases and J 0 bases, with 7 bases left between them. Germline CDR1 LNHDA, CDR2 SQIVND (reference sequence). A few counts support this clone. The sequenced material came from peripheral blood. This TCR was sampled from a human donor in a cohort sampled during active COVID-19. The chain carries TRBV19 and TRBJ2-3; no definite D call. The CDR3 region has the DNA TGTGCCAGTAGTATCCCCTTTAGCACAGATACGCAGTATTTT. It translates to CASSIPFSTDTQYF.